The 8 T cell receptor beta chains below were found in one sample sequenced in a study of cytomegalovirus exposure and HLA in healthy donors. It was with 60 Vbeta and 13 Jbeta primers that the PCR ran. Clones were read by immunoSEQ multiplex PCR, and TCRdb kept only the in-frame ones, dropping some. This sample yields some 130,000 clones, of which roughly four fifths are seen a single time; approximately 5.4% belongs to the top ten. The sequenced sample was PBMCs. All receptors come from a woman in her fifties or sixties in good health and CMV-seropositive.

The chain joins TRBV20-1 to TRBJ1-2; D remains ambiguous. The CDR3 runs to 11 residues. CDR1 is DFQATT and CDR2 is SNEGSKA in the germline V gene (reference sequence). The CDR3: CSTIHPEGYTF. Here the CDR3 DNA reads TGCAGCACTATACACCCTGAGGGCTACACCTTC.

V and J are TRBV2 and TRBJ2-5, with D possibly matching TRBD2 (5 bases). The CDR3 sequence is 11 residues long. The germline V gene has CDR1 SNHLY and CDR2 FYNNEI. Trimming left V 7 bases short and J 5 bases short, with 8 bases between. The chain's CDR3 is CASMWRETQYF. CDR3 DNA: TGTGCCAGCATGTGGAGGGAGACCCAGTACTTC.

This chain uses TRBV27 with TRBJ2-7, with 11 positions matching TRBD1. In germline, CDR1 is MNHEY, CDR2 SMNVEV (reference sequence). This CDR3 is built from 14 residues. Trimming at V came to 8 bases and at J to 1 base, leaving 4 bases not matched to a gene. CDR3 protein: CASRGTGGSYEQYF. As DNA, the CDR3 is TGTGCCAGCCGCGGGACAGGGGGGTCCTACGAGCAGTACTTC.

The V gene is TRBV7-9, the J gene TRBJ1-2, with TRBD1 identical over 12 bases. With V trimmed by 7 bases and J by 8 bases, 8 bases remained unmatched. The CDR3 consists of 14 residues. Germline V CDR1 and CDR2: SEHNR, FQNEAQ (reference sequence). The chain's CDR3 is CASTRGGTGGGYTF. DNA of the CDR3: TGTGCCAGCACCCGAGGGGGGACAGGGGGCGGCTACACCTTC.

The chain recombines TRBV30 with TRBJ2-3; D remains unclear. Looked up from germline, CDR1 is GTSNPN and CDR2 is SVGIG (reference sequence). This CDR3 region has 16 residues. The V end was cut by 2 bases, the J end by 0 bases, with 15 bases between. The CDR3 is CAWSTISASSTDTQYF. For the CDR3, the DNA is TGTGCCTGGAGTACAATTTCAGCGTCTAGCACAGATACGCAGTATTTT.

This clone was detected only a few times. J is TRBJ2-5 and V is TRBV30, with D possibly being TRBD2 (5 bases). From germline, CDR1 is GTSNPN and CDR2 SVGIG (reference sequence). This CDR3 comprises 13 residues. V lost 1 base and J lost 4, with 10 bases in between. Here the CDR3 DNA reads TGTGCCTGGAGTGGAGGGCTGGTAGAGACCCAGTACTTC. It specifies CAWSGGLVETQYF.

The gene calls are TRBV4-3 and TRBJ2-5; D not resolved. The J call may not be correct, given that the DNA end is closer to TRBJ2-7. This CDR3 has 15 residues. Germline CDR1 LGHNA, CDR2 YSLEER. CDR3 nucleotide sequence: TGCGCCAGCAGCCAAGAAATAGCTTCTTTCTACGAGCAGTACTTC. This encodes CASSQEIASFYEQYF.

This chain uses TRBV11-3 with TRBJ2-5; no reliable D call. Germline V gene lookup returns CDR1 SGHNT and CDR2 YENEEA. The CDR3 length is 13 residues. V lost 2 bases and J 0 bases, leaving 4 bases between the germline ends. CDR3 in amino acids: CASSLFYQETQYF. CDR3 sequence (DNA): TGTGCCAGCAGCTTATTCTACCAAGAGACCCAGTACTTC.